Below, 6 T cell receptor beta chains from the same sample are listed, as sequenced in a study of T-cell reconstitution after alpha-beta-depleted transplantation in children. Library preparation (for TCRbeta) was performed with unique molecular identifiers. TCRdb independently ran MiXCR on the PCR reads; one entry per CDR3 protein. The repertoire holds under 300,000 distinct CDR3 sequences, with around 10% as singletons. Here the sequenced sample was peripheral blood, taken 180 days after TCRalphabeta/CD19-depleted stem cell transplant. These TCRs come from a male patient under 10 years old who had a stem cell transplant for chronic granulomatous disease, so the T cells may come from the graft donor.

The rearrangement joins TRBV5-4 to TRBJ2-3; TRBD2 might be the D (6 bases). The CDR3 sequence is 15 residues long. Germline loops: CDR1 SGHNT, CDR2 YYREEE (reference sequence). Trimming cost V 2 bases and J 4 bases, with 14 bases left between them. CDR3 in amino acids: CASSFSGRGADTQYF. The CDR3, as DNA: TGTGCCAGCAGCTTTTCCGGGAGAGGTGCAGATACGCAGTATTTT.

This clonotype was counted between two and nine times. The V call is TRBV7-9, the J call TRBJ2-3; D is perhaps TRBD1 (6 bases). Germline V gives CDR1 SEHNR, CDR2 FQNEAQ (reference sequence). Trimming shortened V by 5 bases and J by 4 bases, and 16 bases separated the two germline ends. This CDR3 has 15 amino acids. Here the CDR3 DNA reads TGTGCCAGCAGCCAACGGGACACTCTTGCAGATACGCAGTATTTT. Translating gives CASSQRDTLADTQYF.

This clonotype was found many times. The chain uses TRBV4-1 and TRBJ1-4; D is unresolved. Looked up from germline, CDR1 is MGHRA and CDR2 is YSYEKL. CDR3 length: 17 amino acids. Trimming pared 1 base from V and 0 bases from J, leaving 12 bases between. The DNA for the CDR3 is TGCGCCAGCAGCCAAGGACCTGTGCGGTCAACTAATGAAAAACTGTTTTTT. As protein: CASSQGPVRSTNEKLFF.

The chain recombines TRBV6-1 with TRBJ2-7; D gene ambiguous. V shed 6 bases and J shed 0 bases, with 12 bases lying between them. The CDR3 runs to 14 residues. Per germline, CDR1 MNHNS and CDR2 SASEGT. The DNA of the CDR3 is TGTGCCAGCAGAGGTCTCCCGACCTCCTACGAGCAGTACTTC. Its protein is CASRGLPTSYEQYF.

Many counts were recorded for this clonotype. The J gene is TRBJ2-5, the V gene TRBV15; D is uncertain. V lost 0 bases and J lost 2, with 7 bases in between. There are 14 residues in the CDR3. CDR1 is LNHNV and CDR2 is YYDKDF in the germline V gene (reference sequence). For the CDR3, the DNA is TGTGCCACCAGCAGAGACAGTATGCAAGAGACCCAGTACTTC. Its translation is CATSRDSMQETQYF.

This clonotype was found a few times. This chain connects TRBV21-1 to TRBJ1-2. TRBV21-1 is a known pseudogene. This CDR3 contains 16 residues. As DNA, the CDR3 is TGTGCCAGCAGCAAATCAACCAGGACGGTTCTCTATGGCTACACCTTC. It codes for CASSKSTRTVLYGYTF.